The rows below give T cell receptor beta chains drawn from one sample of a study of radiotherapy plus CTLA-4 blockade in lung cancer. Here immunoSEQ multiplex PCR was the method, and the copy in TCRdb shows in-frame clones only, minus some. The sample has about 50,000 clones, 70% to 90% seen once. The sequenced sample was peripheral blood, obtained from a patient treated with radiotherapy plus ipilimumab. These TCRs come from a human donor with non-small cell lung cancer whose response to radiotherapy plus ipilimumab could not be evaluated. CDR3s include the opening cysteine and the closing phenylalanine or tryptophan. Fields, in order: V gene, clone size, D gene, J gene, CDR3 protein, CDR3 DNA. A D gene is named only where the DNA matches it firmly. A row's size may be missing; if present it is once, few, many or a size class.

>TRBV19|NA|TRBD1|TRBJ2-7
CASSTGTGAGYEQYF
TGTGCCAGTAGTACAGGGACAGGGGCCGGGTACGAGCAGTACTTC
>TRBV7-2|NA|NA|TRBJ2-1
CASSLEPNSYNEQFF
TGTGCCAGCAGCTTAGAGCCGAACTCCTACAATGAGCAGTTCTTC
>TRBV9|NA|NA|TRBJ2-1
CASSVGGRSSYNEQFF
TGTGCCAGCAGCGTAGGAGGCCGGAGCTCCTACAATGAGCAGTTCTTC
>TRBV28|NA|TRBD2|TRBJ2-7
CASCTGTSRAYEQYF
TGTGCCAGCTGTACAGGGACTAGCCGCGCTTACGAGCAGTACTTC
>TRBV4-3|NA|TRBD1|TRBJ1-4
CASSQGRDRAEKLFF
TGCGCCAGCAGCCAAGGGAGGGACAGGGCTGAAAAACTGTTTTTT
>TRBV28|NA|NA|TRBJ2-7
CASSHAKNEQYF
TGTGCCAGCAGTCATGCGAAAAACGAGCAGTACTTC
>TRBV10-3|NA|TRBD1|TRBJ1-2
CATSGTGEGYTF
TGTGCCACCTCCGGGACAGGGGAAGGCTACACCTTC
>TRBV29-1|NA|NA|TRBJ1-1
CSVARNTEAFF
TGCAGCGTTGCCAGGAACACTGAAGCTTTCTTT
>TRBV10-3|NA|NA|TRBJ1-4
CAISESGINEKLFF
TGTGCCATCAGTGAGTCCGGGATTAATGAAAAACTGTTTTTT
>TRBV7-2|NA|NA|TRBJ1-5
CASSLGPGQPQHF
TGTGCCAGCAGCTTAGGGCCGGGTCAGCCCCAGCATTTT
>TRBV9|NA|TRBD1|TRBJ1-2
CASSGQGALYGYTF
TGTGCCAGCAGCGGGCAGGGGGCCCTATATGGCTACACCTTC
>TRBV4-2|NA|NA|TRBJ2-2
CASSQDAGWNTGELFF
TGTGCCAGCAGCCAAGATGCAGGGTGGAACACCGGGGAGCTGTTTTTT
>TRBV29-1|NA|NA|TRBJ1-2
CSVGYGQRSNYGYTF
TGCAGCGTTGGGTATGGACAGAGGTCTAACTATGGCTACACCTTC
>TRBV28|NA|TRBD1|TRBJ1-5
CASSPGQGNQPQHF
TGTGCCAGCAGCCCGGGACAGGGGAATCAGCCCCAGCATTTT
>TRBV19|few|TRBD2|TRBJ2-7
CASSDPRGAGVWNEQYF
TGTGCCAGTAGCGACCCTCGCGGAGCGGGGGTATGGAACGAGCAGTACTTC
>TRBV28|NA|TRBD1|TRBJ1-3
CASRDRGSGNTIYF
TGTGCCAGCAGAGACAGGGGGAGCGGAAACACCATATATTTT
>TRBV11-2|once|NA|TRBJ1-5
CASRNKGVDNSNQPQHF
TGTGCCAGCAGGAATAAGGGGGTTGATAATAGCAATCAGCCCCAGCATTTT
>TRBV7-2|NA|NA|TRBJ1-2
CASAGSNYGYTF
TGTGCCAGCGCGGGGTCGAACTATGGCTACACCTTC
>TRBV4-3|NA|TRBD2|TRBJ2-4
CASSQGPAGDRAKNIQYF
TGCGCCAGCAGCCAAGGGCCGGCGGGGGACCGAGCCAAAAACATTCAGTACTTC
>TRBV28|NA|TRBD1|TRBJ1-5
CASSPYGQVVSNQPQHF
TGTGCCAGCAGTCCATACGGACAGGTCGTTAGCAATCAGCCCCAGCATTTT